A selection of T cell receptor beta chains follows, all from one sample in a study of OX40 agonist ivuxolimab in advanced cancers. Measured with immunoSEQ multiplex PCR; TCRdb has only the in-frame clones, and not every one. Of tens of thousands of clones listed, more than 70% are singletons. Sequences were derived from CD4+ or CD8+ T cells sorted from blood, sampled in a trial of the OX40 agonist ivuxolimab. The receptors originated from an adult with an advanced solid tumor such as melanoma, head and neck, liver or kidney cancer. CDR3s include the opening cysteine and the closing phenylalanine or tryptophan. D genes are given only for firm matches. Rows give clone size only sometimes, using once, few, many, or a class for an expanded clone.

D gene	V gene	J gene	clone size	CDR3 DNA	CDR3 protein
-	TRBV6-5	TRBJ2-2	-	TGTGCCAGCAGTTTTGCGCAGGTGAACACCGGGGAGCTGTTTTTT	CASSFAQVNTGELFF
-	TRBV6-8	TRBJ2-3	few	TGTGCCAGCAGTTGGACGCAACCCACAGATACGCAGTATTTT	CASSWTQPTDTQYF
-	TRBV7-2	TRBJ1-5	-	TGTGCCAGCAGCTTAGGGGGCAGGCAGGATAATCAGCCCCAGCATTTT	CASSLGGRQDNQPQHF
TRBD2	TRBV28	TRBJ2-2	few	TGTGCCAGCAGTCTAGCGGGAGGCACCGGGGAGCTGTTTTTT	CASSLAGGTGELFF
TRBD2	TRBV6-1	TRBJ2-5	once	TGTGCCAGCAGTGGGGGGGACAGCTCAGCGGGGGGGCTGGAGACCCAGTACTTC	CASSGGDSSAGGLETQYF
-	TRBV6-6	TRBJ2-3	-	TGTGCCAGCAGTTTTGCAGATACGCAGTATTTT	CASSFADTQYF
-	TRBV19	TRBJ2-7	-	TGTGCCAGTATAAGTTTAGCGGACCCACTACGCGAGCAGTACTTC	CASISLADPLREQYF
-	TRBV19	TRBJ2-6	-	TGTGCCAGTAGGTGGGGGTCTGGGGCCAACGTCCTGACTTTC	CASRWGSGANVLTF
-	TRBV28	TRBJ1-5	-	TGTGCCAGCAGTTTATGGCAGGACTACAATCAGCCCCAGCATTTT	CASSLWQDYNQPQHF
-	TRBV25-1	TRBJ2-5	-	TGTGCCAGCAGTCGAACTAGCCTCGAGGAGACCCAGTACTTC	CASSRTSLEETQYF
-	TRBV4-1	TRBJ2-1	medium-sized	TGCGCCAGCAGCCAAGAGCGGGACCACTACAATGAGCAGTTCTTC	CASSQERDHYNEQFF
-	TRBV7-8	TRBJ1-5	-	TGTGCCAGCAGCTTATCCCAAAATCAGCCCCAGCATTTT	CASSLSQNQPQHF
TRBD1	TRBV19	TRBJ2-7	-	TGTGCCAGTAGTATAGATGCGGGGACAGGTAACAACGAGCAGTACTTC	CASSIDAGTGNNEQYF
-	TRBV2	TRBJ1-1	-	TGTGCCCCCTGGCGGGCGAGGACTGAAGCTTTCTTT	CAPWRARTEAFF
TRBD1	TRBV9	TRBJ2-3	once	TGTGCCAGCAGCGTTCGGGCGGGACAGGGCCCAGATACGCAGTATTTT	CASSVRAGQGPDTQYF
-	TRBV14	TRBJ2-2	-	TGTGCCAGCAGCCCTCCACAGATTGGGACTAACACCGGGGAGCTGTTTTTT	CASSPPQIGTNTGELFF
TRBD2	TRBV6-1	TRBJ2-7	-	TGTGCCAGCGGGACTAGCTCTAACTACGAGCAGTACTTC	CASGTSSNYEQYF
TRBD2	TRBV18	TRBJ2-1	-	TGTGCCAGCTCACCACCAGCTAGCGGGAGCAAGTATGAGCAGTTCTTC	CASSPPASGSKYEQFF
-	TRBV30	TRBJ1-3	-	TGTGCCTGGAGTGACTCTGGAAACACCATATATTTT	CAWSDSGNTIYF
TRBD1	TRBV27	TRBJ2-7	-	TGTGCCAGCAGTTTTACAGGGGGCCACGAGCAGTACTTC	CASSFTGGHEQYF
-	TRBV6-4	TRBJ2-3	-	TGTGCCAGCAGCGCCGGGTTGAAATTGCCAGATACGCAGTATTTT	CASSAGLKLPDTQYF
-	TRBV5-6	TRBJ2-2	-	TGTGCCAGCACCCTGAGAGGCGGGGAGCTGTTTTTT	CASTLRGGELFF
-	TRBV5-5	TRBJ1-6	-	TGTGCCAGCAACACTATACACAGGGAGGACAGTAATTCACCCCTCCACTTT	CASNTIHREDSNSPLHF
TRBD1	TRBV27	TRBJ1-5	-	TGTGCCAGCAGTTTATCCTGGGACAGGGCAAATCAGCCCCAGCATTTT	CASSLSWDRANQPQHF
-	TRBV27	TRBJ2-7	-	TGTGCCAGCAGTTTTGCAGGGTCCTACGAGCAGTACTTC	CASSFAGSYEQYF
TRBD1	TRBV27	TRBJ2-1	once	TGTGCCAGCGGACAGGGAGCAAACAATGAGCAGTTCTTC	CASGQGANNEQFF
-	TRBV2	TRBJ1-1	-	TGTGCCAGCAGTGAGGAGAAGGGACATATGAACACTGAAGCTTTCTTT	CASSEEKGHMNTEAFF
TRBD1	TRBV5-6	TRBJ2-5	-	TGTGCCAGCAGCCCAGCCCGACAGGGGACGGAGACCCAGTACTTC	CASSPARQGTETQYF
TRBD2	TRBV9	TRBJ2-1	once	TGTGCCAGCAGCGGCCGGACTAGCGGAAGCTCCTACAATGAGCAGTTCTTC	CASSGRTSGSSYNEQFF
-	TRBV5-1	TRBJ2-7	-	TGCGCCAGCAGCTTGGAGGGCCCGGGACTCTACGAGCAGTACTTC	CASSLEGPGLYEQYF
-	TRBV6-1	TRBJ2-7	once	TGTGCCAGCAGTGATTACGACAGCTACGAGCAGTACTTC	CASSDYDSYEQYF
-	TRBV19	TRBJ2-7	-	TGTGCCAGTAGTTCCCCGGGACGGATCTACGAGCAGTACTTC	CASSSPGRIYEQYF
-	TRBV10-3	TRBJ2-7	-	TGTGCCATCAGTGACCGGACATCCTACGAGCAGTACTTC	CAISDRTSYEQYF
-	TRBV28	TRBJ2-4	-	TGTGCCAGCAGCACAGGATTGGCCAAAAACATTCAGTACTTC	CASSTGLAKNIQYF
-	TRBV7-9	TRBJ2-5	-	TGTGCCAGCAGCCTCTCAGAGGAAGAGACCCAGTACTTC	CASSLSEEETQYF
TRBD1	TRBV13	TRBJ2-5	-	TGTGCCAGCAGCTTAATGGACAGGGTCTACTTC	CASSLMDRVYF
-	TRBV27	TRBJ1-5	-	TGTGCCAGCAGTTTCCTTAAGACAGGAATCAATCAGCCCCAGCATTTT	CASSFLKTGINQPQHF
-	TRBV15	TRBJ2-7	-	TGTGCCACCAGCAGAGATACGGGGACCGGGACGGTGTCCTACGAGCAGTACTTC	CATSRDTGTGTVSYEQYF
-	TRBV15	TRBJ2-3	-	TGTGCCACCAGCACCAGCACAGATACGCAGTATTTT	CATSTSTDTQYF
TRBD1	TRBV27	TRBJ2-7	-	TGTGCCAGCAGTTTATTGTGGGACAGCCCCTTGTCCCACGAGCAGTACTTC	CASSLLWDSPLSHEQYF
-	TRBV19	TRBJ2-7	-	TGTGCCAGTAGTATTACGGTCTCCTACGAGCAGTACTTC	CASSITVSYEQYF
TRBD2	TRBV30	TRBJ2-3	-	TGTGCCTGCCCCGGACTAGCGGGGGGACCCCAGTACACAGATACGCAGTATTTT	CACPGLAGGPQYTDTQYF
-	TRBV10-3	TRBJ1-5	-	TGTGCCATCAGTGAATCCCAACCTTCTAGCAATCAGCCCCAGCATTTT	CAISESQPSSNQPQHF
-	TRBV11-3	TRBJ2-2	-	TGTGCCAGCAGCTTAGAAGTGGGAGGCCTACCCACCGGGGAGCTGTTTTTT	CASSLEVGGLPTGELFF
-	TRBV4-1	TRBJ2-7	-	TGCGCCAGCAGCTGGCTGATCGTCTCCTACGAGCAGTACTTC	CASSWLIVSYEQYF
-	TRBV5-6	TRBJ1-1	once	TGTGCCAGCCATCTGCTGAACACTGAAGCTTTCTTT	CASHLLNTEAFF
-	TRBV6-5	TRBJ2-7	-	TGTGCCAGCAGTTACAAGGGGCCGAGCTCCTACGAGCAGTACTTC	CASSYKGPSSYEQYF
-	TRBV5-1	TRBJ1-1	few	TGCGCCAGCAGCCCGGACGGGGGGAACACTGAAGCTTTCTTT	CASSPDGGNTEAFF
-	TRBV13	TRBJ1-1	once	TGTGCCAGCAGCTCAGATACCCAGACGGGGGGTACTGAAGCTTTCTTT	CASSSDTQTGGTEAFF
-	TRBV6-6	TRBJ1-2	-	TGTGCCAGCAGTTCCCCCCCGGGAAGGCTCGGCTACACCTTC	CASSSPPGRLGYTF
TRBD1	TRBV19	TRBJ2-1	-	TGTGCCAGTAGTGTCGGGACAGGGGGCCACAATGAGCAGTTCTTC	CASSVGTGGHNEQFF
-	TRBV14	TRBJ1-2	-	TGTGCCAGCAGCCACCCGGACAGAGACTATGGCTACACCTTC	CASSHPDRDYGYTF
-	TRBV4-1	TRBJ2-7	-	TGCGCCAGCAGCCAAGATAGTCAGAGCTCCTACGAGCAGTACTTC	CASSQDSQSSYEQYF
-	TRBV6-1	TRBJ1-5	few	TGTGCCAGCAGTGAAGGGGGTCAGCCCCAGCATTTT	CASSEGGQPQHF
TRBD2	TRBV2	TRBJ2-1	-	TGTGCCAGCATTTTACTAGCGGGGGGGCTCGTCGACAATGAGCAGTTCTTC	CASILLAGGLVDNEQFF
TRBD2	TRBV5-1	TRBJ2-3	-	TGCGCCAGCGCTAACCCCGGGACTAGCGGGAGTCGAAGTTCAAGCACAGATACGCAGTATTTT	CASANPGTSGSRSSSTDTQYF
TRBD2	TRBV9	TRBJ2-1	-	TGTGCCAGCAGCCCCTCGGGGGGGTTATCCTACAATGAGCAGTTCTTC	CASSPSGGLSYNEQFF
-	TRBV27	TRBJ2-7	-	TGTGCCAGCAGTTTTCTCGGAGCGGTGGAAACCTACGAGCAGTACTTC	CASSFLGAVETYEQYF
-	TRBV18	TRBJ1-3	once	TGTGCCAGCTCAGCCCCGGGACAAACCATATATTTT	CASSAPGQTIYF